This TCR beta chain was observed in a study of blood T cells in healthy people across ages. Sample-barcoded 5' priming and a J-beta primer mix drove a second PCR of roughly 7 to 11 cycles. TCRdb recomputed calls from the 5' RACE reads with MiXCR, one row per CDR3 protein. The sample contains about 1.8 million distinct CDR3 sequences, about 50% of which appear only once. This clonotype was counted only a few times. No antigen is known for it. Study results and limitations: Not knowing donor CMV status may have confounded expanded clonotype changes. The study found more naive CD4+ cells and higher diversity in long-lived than aged donors.

Drawing of peripheral blood yielded ten milliliters from each donor. Every sample had a minimum of 6 million PBMCs isolated. The sample was blood. This TCR derives from a woman aged 40 to 50 in good health.

The CDR3 is CSAGQGAKAGYTF. The CDR3 bases are TGCAGCGCCGGACAGGGGGCGAAGGCTGGCTACACCTTC. The gene calls are TRBV29-1 and TRBJ1-2; TRBD1 matches at 11 bases. The germline V gene encodes CDR1 SQVTM and CDR2 ANQGSEA. The CDR3 spans 13 residues. Trimming took 7 bases from V and 7 from J; bases not matched to a gene: 8.